This T cell receptor beta chain originates from a study of CXCR3-negative and CXCR3-positive naive CD8 T cells. The CDR3 loop spans 14 amino acids. Germline V gene data show CDR1 as MDHEN and CDR2 as SYDVKM. Study results and caveats: Surface CD5 matched across naive subsets, and TRB CDR3 properties served to infer TCR strength. The TRB CDR3s that CXCR3-positive naive cells carried were more hydrophobic than those of CXCR3-negative naive cells. The level of CXCR3 expression partially decreased after cryopreservation; the majority of assays used fresh PBMCs.

CD45RO-CCR7+CD27+CD95- was the phenotype of naive CD8+ T cells. Note on this clonotype: Its target is unknown.

UMI-labeled 5' RACE yielded the TRB cDNA libraries. TCRdb re-called the 5' RACE reads and catalogs CDR3 proteins one per entry, DNA excluded. This sample lists about 86,000 distinct CDR3 sequences; its ten largest clones have less than 0.85%. The specimen sequenced was naive CXCR3+ CD8+ T cells from blood. Subset defined: CD45RO-CCR7+CD27+CD95- naive CD8+ T cells expressing CXCR3 (TNR3+). The chain employs TRBV28 and TRBJ1-1; TCRdb proposes TRBD1, but this gene call is untestable without DNA. The TCR sequence derives from a human donor in good health. Some clones in this sample may be carry-over from other donors' samples. The CDR3 protein is CASSFYDRGTEAFF.